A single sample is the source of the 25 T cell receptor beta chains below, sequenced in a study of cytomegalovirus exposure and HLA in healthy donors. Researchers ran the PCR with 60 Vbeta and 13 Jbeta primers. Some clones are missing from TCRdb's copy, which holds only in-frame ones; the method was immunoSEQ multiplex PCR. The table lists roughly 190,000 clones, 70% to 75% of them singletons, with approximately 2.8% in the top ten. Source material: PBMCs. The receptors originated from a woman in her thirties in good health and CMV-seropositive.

CDR3 amino acids: CASSPGQGNTGELFF. CDR3 sequence (DNA): TGCGCCAGCAGTCCGGGACAGGGGAACACCGGGGAGCTGTTTTTT. The rearrangement links TRBV4-1 to TRBJ2-2, with 9 nucleotides matching TRBD1. Trimming removed 6 bases from V and 1 base from J; junction bases left unmatched: 3. CDR1 and CDR2 (germline): MGHRA, YSYEKL. The CDR3 length is 15 residues.

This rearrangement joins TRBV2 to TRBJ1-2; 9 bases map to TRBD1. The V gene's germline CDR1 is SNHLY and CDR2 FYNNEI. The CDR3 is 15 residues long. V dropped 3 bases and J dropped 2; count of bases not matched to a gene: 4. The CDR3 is CASSDRGQGNYGYTF. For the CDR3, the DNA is TGTGCCAGCAGTGATCGGGGACAGGGCAACTATGGCTACACCTTC. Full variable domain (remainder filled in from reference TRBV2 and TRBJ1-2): EPEVTQTPSHQVTQMGQEVILRCVPISNHLYFYWYRQILGQKVEFLVSFYNNEISEKSEIFDDQFSVERPDGSNFTLKIRSTKLEDSAMYFCASSDRGQGNYGYTFGSGTRLTVV.

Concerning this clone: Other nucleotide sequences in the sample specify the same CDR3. CDR3 bases: TGTGCCAGCAGCCAGGGTAACACTGAAGCTTTCTTT. Amino acids: CASSQGNTEAFF. This sequence joins TRBV7-9 and TRBJ1-1, with D possibly matching TRBD1 (5 bases). Germline V CDR1 and CDR2: SEHNR, FQNEAQ (reference sequence). The CDR3 consists of 12 residues. The V end lost 5 bases, the J end lost 2 bases, and 6 bases lay between the germline ends.

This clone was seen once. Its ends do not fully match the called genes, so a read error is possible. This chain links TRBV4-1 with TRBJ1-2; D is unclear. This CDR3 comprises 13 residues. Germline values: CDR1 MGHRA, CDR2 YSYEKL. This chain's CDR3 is CASSQDTNCGYTF. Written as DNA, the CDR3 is TGCGCCAGCAGCCAAGATACGAACTGTGGCTACACCTTC.

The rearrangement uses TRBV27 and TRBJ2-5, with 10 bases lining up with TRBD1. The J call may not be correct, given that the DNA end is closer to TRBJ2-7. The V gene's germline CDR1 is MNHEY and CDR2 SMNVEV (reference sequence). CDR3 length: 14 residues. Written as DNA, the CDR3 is TGTGCCAGCAGTTCGGACAGGGGGTCCTACGAGCAGTACTTC. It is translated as CASSSDRGSYEQYF.

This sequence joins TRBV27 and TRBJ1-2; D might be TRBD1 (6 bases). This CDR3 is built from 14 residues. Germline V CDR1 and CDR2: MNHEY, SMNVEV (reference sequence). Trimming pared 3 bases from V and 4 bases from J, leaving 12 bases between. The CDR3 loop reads CASSFTGSPYGYTF. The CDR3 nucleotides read TGTGCCAGCAGTTTCACAGGGAGTCCCTATGGCTACACCTTC.

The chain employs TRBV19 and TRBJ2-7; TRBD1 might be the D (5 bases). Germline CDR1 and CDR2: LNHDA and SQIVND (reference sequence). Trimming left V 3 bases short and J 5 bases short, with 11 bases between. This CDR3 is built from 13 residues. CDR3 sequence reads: CASSISGNDEQYF. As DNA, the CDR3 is TGTGCCAGTAGTATTTCAGGGAACGACGAGCAGTACTTC.

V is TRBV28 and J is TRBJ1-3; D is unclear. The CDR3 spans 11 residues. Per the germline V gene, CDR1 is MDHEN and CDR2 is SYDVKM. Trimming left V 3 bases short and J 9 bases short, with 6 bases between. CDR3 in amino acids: CASSFQSTIYF. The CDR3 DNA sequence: TGTGCCAGCAGTTTTCAATCCACCATATATTTT.

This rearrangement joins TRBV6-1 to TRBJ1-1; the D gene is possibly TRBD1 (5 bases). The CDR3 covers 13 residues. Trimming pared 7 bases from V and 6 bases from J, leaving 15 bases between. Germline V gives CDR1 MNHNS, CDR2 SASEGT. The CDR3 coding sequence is TGTGCCAGCAATCGGGGCGGGGTCGCTGAAGCTTTCTTT. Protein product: CASNRGGVAEAFF.

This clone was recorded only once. The CDR3 spells CASSLEYGGSYEQYF. The CDR3, as DNA: TGTGCCAGCAGCTTAGAGTACGGCGGGAGTTACGAGCAGTACTTC. The rearrangement joins TRBV7-6 to TRBJ2-7, with 7 bases that match TRBD2. V lost 1 base, J lost 4 bases, and 7 bases stayed unmatched. The CDR3 runs to 15 residues. Germline V gene data show CDR1 as SGHVS and CDR2 as FNYEAQ.

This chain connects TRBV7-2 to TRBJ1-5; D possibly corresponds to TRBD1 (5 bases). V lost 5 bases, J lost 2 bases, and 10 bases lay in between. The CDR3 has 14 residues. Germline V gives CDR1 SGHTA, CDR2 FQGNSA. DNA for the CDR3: TGTGCCAGCAGCCCCAGGGTGGGCAATCAGCCCCAGCATTTT. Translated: CASSPRVGNQPQHF.

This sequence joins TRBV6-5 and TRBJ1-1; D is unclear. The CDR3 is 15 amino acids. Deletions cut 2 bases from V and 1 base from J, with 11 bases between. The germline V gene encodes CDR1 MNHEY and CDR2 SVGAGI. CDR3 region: CASSYRVGENTEAFF. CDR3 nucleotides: TGTGCCAGCAGTTACCGGGTAGGAGAGAACACTGAAGCTTTCTTT.

CDR3 residues: CASNQPGQGNYGYTF. The CDR3 DNA reads as TGTGCCAGCAATCAGCCGGGACAGGGTAACTATGGCTACACCTTC. The chain combines TRBV28 with TRBJ1-2, with TRBD1 identical over 9 bases. This CDR3 contains 15 residues. V lost 7 bases, J lost 1 base, and 7 bases stayed unmatched. Germline-derived CDR1 and CDR2 are MDHEN and SYDVKM.

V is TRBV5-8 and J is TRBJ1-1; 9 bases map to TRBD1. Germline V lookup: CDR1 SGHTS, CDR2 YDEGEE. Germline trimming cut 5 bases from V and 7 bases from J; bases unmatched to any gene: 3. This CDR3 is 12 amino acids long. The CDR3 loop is CASSQGQGEAFF. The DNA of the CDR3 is TGTGCCAGCAGTCAGGGACAGGGTGAAGCTTTCTTT.

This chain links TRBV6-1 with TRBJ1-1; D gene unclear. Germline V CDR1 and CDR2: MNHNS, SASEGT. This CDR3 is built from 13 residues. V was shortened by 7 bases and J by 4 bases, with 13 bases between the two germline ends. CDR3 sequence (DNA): TGTGCCAGCACCCAAGCCGAGGCCACTGAAGCTTTCTTT. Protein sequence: CASTQAEATEAFF.

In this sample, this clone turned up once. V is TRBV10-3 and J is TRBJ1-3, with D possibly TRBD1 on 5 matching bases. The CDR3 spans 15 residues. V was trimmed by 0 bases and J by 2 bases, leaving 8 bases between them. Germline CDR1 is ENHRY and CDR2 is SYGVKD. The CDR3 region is CAISESTATGNTIYF. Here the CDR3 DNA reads TGTGCCATCAGTGAGTCGACAGCTACTGGAAACACCATATATTTT.

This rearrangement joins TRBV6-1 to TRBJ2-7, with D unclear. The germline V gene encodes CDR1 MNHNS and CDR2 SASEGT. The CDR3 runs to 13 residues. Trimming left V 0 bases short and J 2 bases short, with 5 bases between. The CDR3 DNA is TGTGCCAGCAGTGAAGCGGCACCCTACGAGCAGTACTTC. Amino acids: CASSEAAPYEQYF.

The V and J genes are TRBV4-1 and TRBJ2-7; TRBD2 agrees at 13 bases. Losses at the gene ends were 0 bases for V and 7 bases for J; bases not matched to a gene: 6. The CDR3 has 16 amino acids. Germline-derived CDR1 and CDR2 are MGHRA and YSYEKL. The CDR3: CASSQDRGTSGIEQYF. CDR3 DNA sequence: TGCGCCAGCAGCCAAGATAGGGGGACTAGCGGGATTGAGCAGTACTTC.

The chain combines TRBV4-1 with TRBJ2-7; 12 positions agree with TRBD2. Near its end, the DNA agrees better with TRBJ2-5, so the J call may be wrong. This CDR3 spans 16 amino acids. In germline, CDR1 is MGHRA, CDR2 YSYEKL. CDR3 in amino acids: CASSQDPGLAGETQYF. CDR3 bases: TGCGCCAGCAGCCAAGATCCGGGACTAGCGGGAGAGACCCAGTACTTC.

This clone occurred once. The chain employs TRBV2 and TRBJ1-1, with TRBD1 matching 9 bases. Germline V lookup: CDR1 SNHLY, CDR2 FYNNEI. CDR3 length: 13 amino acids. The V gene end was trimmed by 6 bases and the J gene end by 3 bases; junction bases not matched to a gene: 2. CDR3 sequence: CASRGTGYTEAFF. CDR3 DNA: TGTGCCAGCAGGGGGACAGGGTACACTGAAGCTTTCTTT. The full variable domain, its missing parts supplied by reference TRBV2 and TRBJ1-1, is EPEVTQTPSHQVTQMGQEVILRCVPISNHLYFYWYRQILGQKVEFLVSFYNNEISEKSEIFDDQFSVERPDGSNFTLKIRSTKLEDSAMYFCASRGTGYTEAFFGQGTRLTVV.

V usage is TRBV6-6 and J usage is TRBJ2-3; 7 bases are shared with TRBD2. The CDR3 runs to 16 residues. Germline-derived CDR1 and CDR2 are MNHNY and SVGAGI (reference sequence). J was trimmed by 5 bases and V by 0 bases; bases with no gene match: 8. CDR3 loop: CASSYSMREREDTQYF. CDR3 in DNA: TGTGCCAGCAGTTACTCGATGCGGGAGCGAGAAGATACGCAGTATTTT.

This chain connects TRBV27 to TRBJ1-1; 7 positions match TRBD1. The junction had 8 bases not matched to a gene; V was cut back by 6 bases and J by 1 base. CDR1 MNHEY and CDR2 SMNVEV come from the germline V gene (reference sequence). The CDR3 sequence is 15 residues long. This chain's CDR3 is CASRDYRGTNTEAFF. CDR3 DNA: TGTGCCAGCAGGGATTACAGGGGAACGAACACTGAAGCTTTCTTT.

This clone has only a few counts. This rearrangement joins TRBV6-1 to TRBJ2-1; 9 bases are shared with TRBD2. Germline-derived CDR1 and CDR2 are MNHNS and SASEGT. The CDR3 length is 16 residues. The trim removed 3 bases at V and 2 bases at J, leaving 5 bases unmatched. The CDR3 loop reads CASSDLLAGAYNEQFF. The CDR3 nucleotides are TGTGCCAGCAGTGATCTCTTAGCGGGAGCCTACAATGAGCAGTTCTTC.

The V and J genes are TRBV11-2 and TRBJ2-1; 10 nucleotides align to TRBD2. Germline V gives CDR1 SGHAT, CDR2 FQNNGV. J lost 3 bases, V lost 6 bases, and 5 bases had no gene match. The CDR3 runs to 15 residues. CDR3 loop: CASSLGTSDYNEQFF. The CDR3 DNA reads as TGTGCCAGCAGTCTTGGGACTAGCGACTACAATGAGCAGTTCTTC.

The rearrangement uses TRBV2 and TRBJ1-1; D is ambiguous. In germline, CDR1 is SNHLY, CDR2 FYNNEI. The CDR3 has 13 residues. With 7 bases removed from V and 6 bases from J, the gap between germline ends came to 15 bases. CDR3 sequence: CASIPSKLAEAFF. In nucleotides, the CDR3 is TGTGCCAGCATCCCATCGAAACTGGCTGAAGCTTTCTTT.